The clone carrying this TCR beta chain is medium-sized by frequency. What it binds is not known. This CDR3 has 12 residues. Germline assignment: CDR1 SGDLS and CDR2 YYNGEE. This specimen belongs to a study of CXCR3-negative and CXCR3-positive naive CD8 T cells. Each TRB cDNA library was prepared by 5' RACE (with UMI labels). From its re-call of the 5' RACE reads, TCRdb lists each CDR3 protein once, without DNA. In total, the table holds 5,000 to 6,500 distinct CDR3 sequences. Identification of naive CD8+ T cells rested on CD45RO-CCR7+CD27+CD95- status. Overall study results and limits: Hydrophobicity of TRB CDR3s was greater in CXCR3-positive naive cells than in CXCR3-negative naive cells.

The sample consisted of naive CXCR3+ CD8+ T cells from blood. Subset denoted: CD45RO-CCR7+CD27+CD95- naive CD8+ T cells expressing CXCR3 (TNR3+). This sequence joins TRBV9 and TRBJ2-2. This receptor was obtained from a human donor in good health. Some clones in this sample may be carry-over from other donors' samples. The CDR3 sequence is CASSVNTGELFF.